This T cell receptor (beta chain) was profiled in a study of Graves' ophthalmopathy and Graves' hyperthyroidism. The study, taken as a whole, reports: With a specificity of around 76% and a sensitivity of about 71%, the model predicted ophthalmopathy progression.

Enrolled hyperthyroidism patients had a new diagnosis, a duration under 2 months, and an age of 18 to 65. Exclusion covered patients with other autoimmune diseases or uncontrolled infections (as well as pregnancy or lactation). Investigators amplified TCR beta CDR3 regions from RNA transcripts. First-round RT-PCR relied on HTBI primers, and a second-round multiplex PCR came next. TCRdb reprocessed the multiplex PCR reads via MiXCR and lists one record per CDR3 protein. The data show over a million distinct CDR3 sequences, roughly 35% seen once. Germline values: CDR1 LGHDT, CDR2 YNNKEL (reference sequence). The ends were cut back, 1 base at V and 5 bases at J, with 17 bases in the middle. This CDR3 comprises 16 residues. In its sample, this clonotype was seen a few times. Its matching antigen is unknown.

This sequence was found in an adult man with Graves' hyperthyroidism. The genes are TRBV3-1 and TRBJ2-5, with TRBD2 as a possible D gene (6 bases). The sequenced material came from peripheral blood or thyroid tissue (not recorded which). CDR3 bases: TGTGCCAGCAGCCAAGTCCGGGCGGAGGGTTGGGAGACCCAGTACTTC. It encodes CASSQVRAEGWETQYF.